The 27 T cell receptor beta chains listed next were all sequenced from one sample in a study of cytotoxic CD8 clonotypes in ibrutinib-treated CLL. Profiling relied on immunoSEQ multiplex PCR, and the TCRdb table lists in-frame clones only, not all of them. The table records some 310,000 clones, roughly 80% of them present only once. Sequenced material: PBMCs, taken before ibrutinib treatment. The receptors come from a human donor with chronic lymphocytic leukemia.

The chain employs TRBV2 and TRBJ2-2; 9 bases fit TRBD1. There are 14 residues in the CDR3. The germline gives CDR1 SNHLY, CDR2 FYNNEI. Germline trimming cut 6 bases from V and 6 bases from J; bases unmatched to any gene: 5. CDR3 in amino acids: CASSVDRGAGELFF. DNA for the CDR3: TGTGCCAGCAGCGTGGACAGGGGAGCCGGGGAGCTGTTTTTT.

With respect to this clone: Other DNA sequences in the same sample also yield this CDR3. This chain uses TRBV7-9 with TRBJ2-5; D may be TRBD1 or TRBD2 (5 bases each). Germline lookup yields CDR1 SEHNR and CDR2 FQNEAQ (reference sequence). The V gene lost 4 bases and the J gene lost 4 bases, with 13 bases spanning the gap. The CDR3 is made up of 14 amino acids. The CDR3 spells CASSSSGGGETQYF. Written as DNA, the CDR3 is TGTGCCAGCAGCTCATCTGGGGGTGGAGAGACCCAGTACTTC.

The rearrangement uses TRBV5-4 and TRBJ1-1; no clear D. CDR1 is SGHNT, CDR2 YYREEE, per germline (reference sequence). This CDR3 has 13 residues. Trimming left V 6 bases short and J 4 bases short, with 13 bases between. Here the CDR3 DNA reads TGTGCCAGCACCGGTGTGAGGAGCACTGAAGCTTTCTTT. Translation: CASTGVRSTEAFF.

The chain links TRBV6-5 to TRBJ2-7; 7 nucleotides agree with TRBD1. Germline trimming cut 2 bases from V and 9 bases from J; bases unmatched to any gene: 16. The CDR3 covers 16 residues. The V gene's germline CDR1 is MNHEY and CDR2 SVGAGI. As DNA, the CDR3 is TGTGCCAGCAGTTACCATGAACAGGGGCAACCCTTTGGGCAGTACTTC. Its translation: CASSYHEQGQPFGQYF.

The chain is built from TRBV6-7 and TRBJ2-1; D not certain. TRBV6-7 is an open reading frame whose function is uncertain. The CDR3 has 11 amino acids. Deletions cut 3 bases from V and 9 bases from J, with 6 bases between. The CDR3 sequence is CASSYLGEQFF. Written as DNA, the CDR3 is TGTGCCAGCAGTTATCTGGGTGAGCAGTTCTTC.

The V gene is TRBV2, the J gene TRBJ1-2; D unresolved. Germline V gene sequence: CDR1 SNHLY, CDR2 FYNNEI. V was clipped by 6 bases and J by 0 bases, with 8 bases between them. The CDR3 has 13 amino acids. CDR3: CASRRDSNYGYTF. CDR3 nucleotides: TGTGCCAGCAGACGGGATTCTAACTATGGCTACACCTTC. Variable domain in full (rest from reference TRBV2 and TRBJ1-2): EPEVTQTPSHQVTQMGQEVILRCVPISNHLYFYWYRQILGQKVEFLVSFYNNEISEKSEIFDDQFSVERPDGSNFTLKIRSTKLEDSAMYFCASRRDSNYGYTFGSGTRLTVV.

This rearrangement joins TRBV19 to TRBJ1-4; TRBD1 matches at 9 bases. With 6 bases clipped from V and 4 bases from J, the junction kept 6 bases outside the gene matches. Per germline, CDR1 LNHDA and CDR2 SQIVND (reference sequence). The CDR3 loop spans 15 amino acids. CDR3 protein: CASRPRQGDNEKLFF. CDR3 sequence (DNA): TGTGCCAGTAGACCAAGACAGGGGGATAATGAAAAACTGTTTTTT.

The chain joins TRBV7-2 to TRBJ2-2, with D unclear. CDR3 length: 12 amino acids. V was pared by 1 base and J by 6 bases, with 3 bases between. The germline V gene encodes CDR1 SGHTA and CDR2 FQGNSA. As DNA, the CDR3 is TGTGCCAGCAGCTTAGTACCCGGGGAGCTGTTTTTT. Translation: CASSLVPGELFF.

This clone occurred once. V and J are TRBV30 and TRBJ2-3; 7 bases fit TRBD2. V lost 0 bases, J lost 4 bases, and 7 bases stayed unmatched. The CDR3 length is 15 residues. Germline CDR1 GTSNPN, CDR2 SVGIG (reference sequence). The CDR3, as DNA: TGTGCCTGGAGTGTACGGCTAGCGGAGGCAGATACGCAGTATTTT. It codes for CAWSVRLAEADTQYF.

The chain is built from TRBV9 and TRBJ1-2; no reliable D call. In germline, CDR1 is SGDLS, CDR2 YYNGEE. The CDR3 consists of 14 residues. Between the trimmed V and J ends, which lost 0 bases and 0 bases, there was a span of 6 bases. The chain's CDR3 is CASSVDISNYGYTF. The CDR3, as DNA: TGTGCCAGCAGCGTAGACATTTCTAACTATGGCTACACCTTC.

The V call is TRBV29-1, the J call TRBJ1-1; D remains ambiguous. The V and J ends lost 6 bases and 0 bases respectively, with 14 bases between them. The CDR3 spans 14 residues. The germline CDR1 and CDR2 sequences are SQVTM and ANQGSEA. In DNA form, the CDR3 reads TGCAGCGTCCAACCGCTCGGCTTGAACACTGAAGCTTTCTTT. Protein sequence: CSVQPLGLNTEAFF.

The chain carries TRBV7-6 and TRBJ2-7; 10 bases are shared with TRBD2. CDR1 is SGHVS, CDR2 FNYEAQ, per germline. V lost 4 bases to trimming and J lost 0 bases; unmatched junction nucleotides: 3. The CDR3 is 15 amino acids. CDR3: CASSSASGSSYEQYF. CDR3 DNA sequence: TGTGCCAGCAGCTCGGCTAGCGGGAGCTCCTACGAGCAGTACTTC.

This clone was counted between two and nine times. The gene calls are TRBV18 and TRBJ1-2; 7 bases match TRBD1. V shed 0 bases, J shed 4 bases, and the junction held 5 bases outside the gene matches. Germline V gene sequence: CDR1 KGHSH, CDR2 LQKENI. CDR3 length equals 15 residues. CDR3 loop: CASSPPPGQSYGYTF. The CDR3 nucleotides are TGTGCCAGCTCACCACCCCCGGGACAGTCCTATGGCTACACCTTC.

The chain uses TRBV6-1 and TRBJ2-2; TRBD1 matches 9 bases. This CDR3 spans 17 amino acids. Trimming at V came to 6 bases and at J to 6 bases, leaving 14 bases not matched to a gene. The germline gives CDR1 MNHNS, CDR2 SASEGT. CDR3 nucleotide sequence: TGTGCCAGCAGAGAATCCGGGACAGGGACCCTAGCCGGGGAGCTGTTTTTT. Amino acid sequence: CASRESGTGTLAGELFF.

The chain combines TRBV6-1 with TRBJ1-2; D gene ambiguous. Trimming cost V 2 bases and J 3 bases, with 10 bases left between them. Germline V gene sequence: CDR1 MNHNS, CDR2 SASEGT. The CDR3 sequence is 14 residues long. CDR3 in DNA: TGTGCCAGCAGTGAAAGGTTCGGAGACTATGGCTACACCTTC. Its protein product is CASSERFGDYGYTF.

This chain links TRBV7-9 with TRBJ2-7; TRBD2 agrees at 14 bases. CDR3 length: 15 amino acids. V lost 5 bases and J lost 7; bases outside the gene matches: 7. Germline V gene lookup returns CDR1 SEHNR and CDR2 FQNEAQ (reference sequence). The CDR3: CASSQGLAGAREQYF. CDR3 DNA sequence: TGTGCCAGCAGCCAGGGACTAGCGGGAGCGAGAGAGCAGTACTTC.

The DNA of the CDR3 is TGTGCCTGGGATAGCGGGATTGGCAAAAACATTCAGTACTTC. Protein: CAWDSGIGKNIQYF. The V gene is TRBV30, the J gene TRBJ2-4, with TRBD2 matching over 8 bases. The CDR3 length is 14 residues. The V gene's germline CDR1 is GTSNPN and CDR2 SVGIG (reference sequence). V was clipped by 5 bases and J by 3 bases; unmatched bases: 6.

The sample holds one count of this clone. The CDR3 is CASSQRGQGDEKLFF. The CDR3 bases are TGTGCCAGCAGCCAGAGGGGACAGGGAGATGAAAAACTGTTTTTT. The J gene is TRBJ1-4, the V gene TRBV14; 9 positions agree with TRBD1. V shed 3 bases and J 6 bases; nucleotides not matched to a gene: 5. In germline, CDR1 is SGHDN, CDR2 FVKESK. The CDR3 covers 15 residues.

This clone showed up just a few times. The chain carries TRBV6-5 and TRBJ2-5; D remains ambiguous. The length of the CDR3 is 11 residues. CDR1 is MNHEY and CDR2 is SVGAGI in the germline V gene. V was shortened by 6 bases and J by 2 bases, with 4 bases between the two germline ends. CDR3 protein: CASRDQETQYF. In DNA, the CDR3 is TGTGCCAGCAGAGATCAAGAGACCCAGTACTTC.

The rearrangement joins TRBV5-4 to TRBJ2-3, with TRBD2 identical over 8 bases. The CDR3 sequence is 15 residues long. Germline trimming cut 6 bases from V and 0 bases from J; bases unmatched to any gene: 6. Per the germline V gene, CDR1 is SGHNT and CDR2 is YYREEE (reference sequence). CDR3 in amino acids: CASTLAGLSTDTQYF. CDR3 bases: TGTGCCAGCACCTTAGCGGGGCTAAGCACAGATACGCAGTATTTT.

The chain carries TRBV27 and TRBJ1-1, with TRBD1 as a possible D gene (5 bases). The germline V and J ends were trimmed by 4 bases and 3 bases, with 12 bases remaining between them. The CDR3 consists of 14 residues. Germline CDR1 MNHEY, CDR2 SMNVEV (reference sequence). CDR3 protein: CASSWNGGDTEAFF. In DNA form, the CDR3 reads TGTGCCAGCAGTTGGAATGGGGGGGACACTGAAGCTTTCTTT.

The genes are TRBV25-1 and TRBJ2-2; 10 bases are shared with TRBD2. This CDR3 spans 17 amino acids. Germline CDR1 and CDR2: MGHDK and SYGVNS. Trimming at V came to 1 base and at J to 5 bases, leaving 7 bases not matched to a gene. The CDR3 protein is CASSELSGRVSTGELFF. The CDR3 DNA reads as TGTGCCAGCAGTGAATTGAGCGGGAGGGTTAGTACCGGGGAGCTGTTTTTT.

V is TRBV29-1 and J is TRBJ1-2; 7 nucleotides line up with TRBD1. The ends lost 7 bases at V and 8 bases at J; junction bases unmatched: 10. Germline lookup yields CDR1 SQVTM and CDR2 ANQGSEA. This CDR3 contains 12 residues. The CDR3 loop reads CSEQEGASGYTF. For the CDR3, the DNA is TGCAGCGAGCAGGAGGGGGCTTCGGGCTACACCTTC.

V and J are TRBV30 and TRBJ1-2; D uncertain. The CDR3 extends over 14 amino acids. V lost 0 bases and J 5 bases, leaving 13 bases between the germline ends. From germline, CDR1 is GTSNPN and CDR2 SVGIG (reference sequence). CDR3 in amino acids: CAWSVMREQYGYTF. CDR3 nucleotide sequence: TGTGCCTGGAGTGTTATGAGGGAGCAGTATGGCTACACCTTC. The whole variable domain, remainder taken from reference TRBV30 and TRBJ1-2, is SQTIHQWPATLVQPVGSPLSLECTVEGTSNPNLYWYRQAAGRGLQLLFYSVGIGQISSEVPQNLSASRPQDRQFILSSKKLLLSDSGFYLCAWSVMREQYGYTFGSGTRLTVV.

V and J are TRBV2 and TRBJ1-2; 10 bases map to TRBD1. The V segment lost 6 bases and the J segment 8 bases; nucleotides outside the gene matches: 12. Germline loops: CDR1 SNHLY, CDR2 FYNNEI. This CDR3 contains 15 residues. The chain's CDR3 is CASRNSRDRGWGYTF. The CDR3 DNA sequence: TGTGCCAGCAGAAACTCCCGGGACAGGGGATGGGGCTACACCTTC.

This chain connects TRBV10-1 to TRBJ2-7, with 9 bases identical to TRBD2. V gave up 8 bases and J gave up 2 bases; unmatched junction bases: 13. Germline CDR1 and CDR2: WNHNN and SYGVQD (reference sequence). This CDR3 spans 16 amino acids. The CDR3 is CASCTLRAGGPYEQYF. The CDR3 nucleotides read TGCGCCAGCTGTACTTTGCGTGCGGGAGGGCCCTACGAGCAGTACTTC.

V and J are TRBV20-1 and TRBJ1-2; TRBD1 matches at 10 bases. With 3 bases clipped from V and 10 bases from J, the junction kept 2 bases outside the gene matches. Per the germline V gene, CDR1 is DFQATT and CDR2 is SNEGSKA (reference sequence). This CDR3 is built from 11 residues. CDR3 nucleotide sequence: TGCAGTGCTAGGACAGGGGGCACCTACACCTTC. Translated: CSARTGGTYTF.